Given below is one TCR beta chain in context. Its antigen is undetermined. The data belong to a study of CD8+ T cells in alopecia areata. The study's findings and limits: Compared with mice, patients displayed less clear TCR sharing, possibly for HLA-related reasons.

Germline CDR1 is SGHRS and CDR2 is YFSETQ. CDR3 length: 12 residues. V lost 5 bases and J 8 bases, leaving 13 bases between the germline ends. After isolation, RNA underwent reverse transcription to generate cDNA as the sequencing template. Method: immunoSEQ multiplex PCR; TCRdb's copy keeps in-frame clones and lacks some. The repertoire holds about 180,000 clones, about 51% seen once, with about 9.5% in the top ten. This sample's treatment: oral pan-JAK inhibitor, 5-10 mg twice daily. This rearrangement joins TRBV5-1 to TRBJ1-2, with D maybe TRBD1 (5 bases). Specimen: CD8+ T cells sorted from blood, collected around week 52, from a patient treated with tofacitinib. The TCR originated in a human donor with alopecia areata. The CDR3 DNA reads as TGCGCCAGCAGTCAGGGCCTTGGGGGCTACACCTTC. Translation gives CASSQGLGGYTF.